These T cell receptor beta chains were read from a single sample in a study of Ad26.COV2.S vaccination and SARS-CoV-2 variants. TCRdb's copy holds only in-frame clones and misses some; the assay was immunoSEQ multiplex PCR. The sample shows around 450,000 clones, over 75% of them seen only once. Sample: peripheral blood, taken in a trial of Ad26.COV2.S vaccine versus placebo. These TCRs come from a person between 18 and 59 years old who received the Ad26.COV2.S COVID-19 vaccine or a placebo. The CDR3 runs from the conserved cysteine through the conserved F or W. The order of the fields is D gene, V gene, J gene, clone size, CDR3 DNA, CDR3 protein. D genes are given only for firm matches. The size of a clone is reported for some rows only, either as once, few or many, or as a class for expanded clones.

.	TRBV7-2	TRBJ2-7	.	TGTGCCAGCAGCTTAGGGGTTAGCGTAGTTTCCTCCTACGAGCAGTACTTC	CASSLGVSVVSSYEQYF
.	TRBV7-2	TRBJ1-6	.	TGTGCCAGCAGCTTATTACAGGGAAAAGTAGGGACCCTCCACTTT	CASSLLQGKVGTLHF
TRBD1	TRBV4-3	TRBJ1-2	.	TGCGCCAGCAGCCAACGTACAGGGGGCGGTTATGGCTACACCTTC	CASSQRTGGGYGYTF
.	TRBV9	TRBJ2-5	.	TGTGCCAGCAGCGTGGGTGCGGGCGGAGAGACCCAGTACTTC	CASSVGAGGETQYF
TRBD1	TRBV24-1	TRBJ2-1	.	TGTGCCACCAGTGATTCTGGGACAGGACCTTACAATGAGCAGTTCTTC	CATSDSGTGPYNEQFF
TRBD1	TRBV10-3	TRBJ2-5	.	TGTGCCATCAGTGTAGGGAGACAGGGGGTAGGAGAGCAAGAGACCCAGTACTTC	CAISVGRQGVGEQETQYF
.	TRBV10-3	TRBJ2-3	.	TGTGCCATCAGTGAAGAATGGGGCGGGAGCACAGATACGCAGTATTTT	CAISEEWGGSTDTQYF
.	TRBV30	TRBJ1-4	.	TGTGCCTGGAGGCAAGACAGTGCAACTAATGAAAAACTGTTTTTT	CAWRQDSATNEKLFF
.	TRBV24-1	TRBJ2-3	.	TGTGCCACCAGTGAAGGTAGCACAGATACGCAGTATTTT	CATSEGSTDTQYF
TRBD2	TRBV9	TRBJ2-1	once	TGTGCCAGCAGCCTAAAAGGACTAGACCACCGCAATGAGCAGTTCTTC	CASSLKGLDHRNEQFF
.	TRBV7-2	TRBJ2-5	.	TGTGCCAGCAGCTTACTCGGGGCTGGGGAGACCCAGTACTTC	CASSLLGAGETQYF
TRBD1	TRBV5-5	TRBJ1-1	.	TGTGCCAGCAGCGCAACGAACAGGGGGGTCGCTTTCTTT	CASSATNRGVAFF
.	TRBV6-5	TRBJ2-3	.	TGTGCCAGCAGGCGACAGGGCACAGATACGCAGTATTTT	CASRRQGTDTQYF
.	TRBV4-3	TRBJ1-2	few	TGCGCCAGCAGCCAAGATGCGATGGGCGGCTACACCTTC	CASSQDAMGGYTF
TRBD2	TRBV15	TRBJ2-7	.	TGTGCCACCTCCATCCAGCGGGGCTACGAGCAGTACTTC	CATSIQRGYEQYF
.	TRBV14	TRBJ2-1	.	TGTGCCAGCAGCCAAGAGGGCAGGCTTCGTCCCCCCAATGAGCAGTTCTTC	CASSQEGRLRPPNEQFF
.	TRBV29-1	TRBJ2-1	.	TGCAGCGTTGAGAGGGCGGAGGGTCCCAATGAGCAGTTCTTC	CSVERAEGPNEQFF
.	TRBV15	TRBJ2-5	.	TGTGCCACCAGCAGAGATCAGGGAGTGGTGGAGACCCAGTACTTC	CATSRDQGVVETQYF
.	TRBV4-3	TRBJ1-1	few	TGCGCCAGCAGCCAAGATGTACAGGGGAACACTGAAGCTTTCTTT	CASSQDVQGNTEAFF
TRBD1	TRBV7-2	TRBJ2-4	.	TGTGCCAGCAGCTGGACAGGCCCAGGGGCCAACATTCAGTACTTC	CASSWTGPGANIQYF
TRBD1	TRBV18	TRBJ2-7	.	TGTGCCAGCTCACCAACGGGACAGTTCTACGAGCAGTACTTC	CASSPTGQFYEQYF
.	TRBV11-2	TRBJ2-3	.	TGTGCCAGCTCAGGGACCGGGTTTCGAGATACGCAGTATTTT	CASSGTGFRDTQYF
.	TRBV18	TRBJ2-7	.	TGTGCCAGCTCACCATATTCCAGCTACGAGCAGTACTTC	CASSPYSSYEQYF
TRBD1	TRBV27	TRBJ2-7	.	TGTGCCAGCAGTTTATTGGGGACAGGAACCTCCTACGAGCAGTACTTC	CASSLLGTGTSYEQYF
TRBD1	TRBV6-5	TRBJ2-1	.	TGTGCCAGCAGACGGGACAGGGGGCGTGAGCAGTTCTTC	CASRRDRGREQFF
.	TRBV2	TRBJ1-4	.	TGTGCCAGCAGTGGGGGTATTGGGGGATCTAATGAAAAACTGTTTTTT	CASSGGIGGSNEKLFF
.	TRBV2	TRBJ1-4	.	TGTGCCAGCAGTGAAAGCCAGGGTCATGAAAAACTGTTTTTT	CASSESQGHEKLFF
.	TRBV27	TRBJ1-5	.	TGTGCCAGCAGTGAAGTCGGTCAGCCCCAGCATTTT	CASSEVGQPQHF
TRBD1	TRBV6-4	TRBJ2-2	.	TGTGCCAGCAGTGACAGACCGGGACAGACCGGGGAGCTGTTTTTT	CASSDRPGQTGELFF
.	TRBV20-1	TRBJ2-3	.	TGCAGTGCTAGAGTTCCAGATACGCAGTATTTT	CSARVPDTQYF
.	TRBV9	TRBJ1-2	once	TGTGCCAGCAGCGTGGACAGAATAAATCAAGGCTACACCTTC	CASSVDRINQGYTF
TRBD1	TRBV7-2	TRBJ1-1	.	TGTGCCAGCAGCTGGGCAGGGGGCAGGACTGAAGCTTTCTTT	CASSWAGGRTEAFF
.	TRBV7-2	TRBJ1-2	.	TGTGCCAGCAGCTTATTGAGGGAGGGCTATGGCTACACCTTC	CASSLLREGYGYTF
.	TRBV6-5	TRBJ1-2	.	TGTGCCAGCAGTTACTCTGGACAAAACTATGGCTACACCTTC	CASSYSGQNYGYTF
TRBD1	TRBV7-9	TRBJ1-5	.	TGTGCCAGCAGCTTAGTAGGGACAGGGGATCAGCCCCAGCATTTT	CASSLVGTGDQPQHF
.	TRBV6-5	TRBJ2-1	.	TGTGCCAGCAGTTGGGGGGATTCGGAGCAGTTCTTC	CASSWGDSEQFF
TRBD2	TRBV5-1	TRBJ2-7	.	TGCGCCAGTTGGGGTTGGGACTACCACTACGAGCAGTACTTC	CASWGWDYHYEQYF